Below, 12 T cell receptor beta chains from the same sample are listed, as sequenced in a study of T cell responses to AZD1222 COVID-19 vaccine. Measured with immunoSEQ multiplex PCR; TCRdb has only the in-frame clones, and not every one. Of about 130,000 clones detected, roughly nine tenths appear once; the ten largest clones hold approximately 2%. Sequences were derived from peripheral blood, sampled on day 0 of AZD1222 vaccination. All receptors derive from an adult in good health.

The rearrangement uses TRBV20-1 and TRBJ2-7, with D perhaps matching TRBD2 (5 bases). Trimming removed 1 base from V and 4 bases from J, with 5 bases in between. Germline V lookup: CDR1 DFQATT, CDR2 SNEGSKA (reference sequence). This CDR3 region has 11 residues. The chain's CDR3 is CSARGGYEQYF. DNA of the CDR3: TGCAGTGCTAGAGGAGGGTACGAGCAGTACTTC.

V and J are TRBV7-9 and TRBJ1-2; D unresolved. V lost 8 bases and J 9 bases, leaving 16 bases between the germline ends. This CDR3 comprises 12 residues. CDR1 is SEHNR and CDR2 is FQNEAQ in the germline V gene (reference sequence). In nucleotides, the CDR3 is TGTGCCAGCGGGCCGGGTATGGGGAGCTACACCTTC. Amino acid sequence: CASGPGMGSYTF. Complete variable domain (other parts from reference TRBV7-9 and TRBJ1-2): DTGVSQNPRHKITKRGQNVTFRCDPISEHNRLYWYRQTLGQGPEFLTYFQNEAQLEKSRLLSDRFSAERPKGSFSTLEIQRTEQGDSAMYLCASGPGMGSYTFGSGTRLTVV.

The chain has TRBV7-2 and TRBJ2-7; D is perhaps TRBD2 (7 bases). This CDR3 is 14 amino acids long. Germline V gives CDR1 SGHTA, CDR2 FQGNSA. V was shortened by 5 bases and J by 2 bases, with 13 bases between the two germline ends. In nucleotides, the CDR3 is TGTGCCAGCAGCCCGAGGGGGGGGGCCTACGAGCAGTACTTC. This translates into CASSPRGGAYEQYF.

This sequence joins TRBV5-1 and TRBJ1-5; a weak D match, TRBD1 (5 bases). CDR3 size: 13 residues. Germline loops: CDR1 SGHRS, CDR2 YFSETQ. Trimming removed 2 bases from V and 6 bases from J, with 9 bases in between. The CDR3 loop is CASSLNQGQPQHF. The CDR3 DNA follows: TGCGCCAGCAGCTTAAACCAGGGTCAGCCCCAGCATTTT. Looking up the rest from reference TRBV5-1 and TRBJ1-5 gives the full variable domain: KAGVTQTPRYLIKTRGQQVTLSCSPISGHRSVSWYQQTPGQGLQFLFEYFSETQRNKGNFPGRFSGRQFSNSRSEMNVSTLELGDSALYLCASSLNQGQPQHFGDGTRLSIL.

The table lists this clone with a count of one. V gene TRBV3-1 (or the pseudogene TRBV3-2) combines with J gene TRBJ2-2; TRBD2 agrees at 7 bases. The germline V gene has CDR1 LGHDT and CDR2 YNNKEL (reference sequence). Germline trimming cut 0 bases from V and 1 base from J; bases unmatched to any gene: 5. This CDR3 contains 17 residues. The CDR3 DNA reads as TGTGCCAGCAGCCAAGATCCCACTAGCGAGAACACCGGGGAGCTGTTTTTT. This sequence encodes CASSQDPTSENTGELFF.

The gene calls are TRBV7-2 and TRBJ2-2; D is undetermined. V lost 1 base, J lost 4 bases, and 10 bases lay in between. Germline loops: CDR1 SGHTA, CDR2 FQGNSA. CDR3 length equals 15 residues. CDR3 loop: CASSLGPSLTGELFF. CDR3 bases: TGTGCCAGCAGCTTAGGACCATCCCTCACCGGGGAGCTGTTTTTT.

The chain employs TRBV3-1 (or the pseudogene TRBV3-2) and TRBJ1-2; no clear D gene. Germline CDR1 LGHDT, CDR2 YNNKEL (reference sequence). CDR3 length equals 13 residues. V was pared by 2 bases and J by 8 bases, with 12 bases between. CDR3 DNA: TGTGCCAGCAGCCAAACAGCACCCTTAGGCTACACCTTC. This codes for CASSQTAPLGYTF.

The CDR3 coding sequence is TGTGCCAGCAGCCACGAACGGACTAGCGGGGGTAGAGAGACCCAGTACTTC. As protein: CASSHERTSGGRETQYF. This chain joins TRBV3-1 (or the pseudogene TRBV3-2) and TRBJ2-5; 13 bases are a match to TRBD2. With V trimmed by 3 bases and J by 4 bases, 8 bases remained unmatched. The CDR3 runs to 17 residues. Looked up from germline, CDR1 is LGHDT and CDR2 is YNNKEL (reference sequence).

The chain combines TRBV27 with TRBJ2-5, with D unclear. Trimming shortened V by 0 bases and J by 2 bases, and 7 bases separated the two germline ends. The germline CDR1 and CDR2 sequences are MNHEY and SMNVEV (reference sequence). The CDR3 is 14 residues long. The CDR3 sequence is CASSLSVAQETQYF. DNA for the CDR3: TGTGCCAGCAGTTTATCAGTGGCACAAGAGACCCAGTACTTC.

The chain is built from TRBV6-1 and TRBJ1-2; D is uncertain. The CDR3 has 14 residues. CDR1 and CDR2 from the germline V gene are MNHNS and SASEGT. Trimming shortened V by 3 bases and J by 0 bases, and 8 bases separated the two germline ends. In DNA form, the CDR3 reads TGTGCCAGCAGTGATTGGCAGGCTAACTATGGCTACACCTTC. Amino acids: CASSDWQANYGYTF.

J is TRBJ2-3 and V is TRBV28, with D possibly TRBD1 on 5 matching bases. Per germline, CDR1 MDHEN and CDR2 SYDVKM. This CDR3 has 15 residues. Trimming removed 5 bases at V and 0 bases at J, with 12 bases between. The CDR3 bases are TGTGCCAGCAGTGCGCTGGACACTAGCACAGATACGCAGTATTTT. Translated, it gives CASSALDTSTDTQYF.

The count of this clone is one. The chain recombines TRBV7-3 with TRBJ2-2; possibly TRBD1 or TRBD2 for D (5 bases each). V was clipped by 2 bases and J by 0 bases, with 10 bases between them. This CDR3 is built from 16 residues. Looked up from germline, CDR1 is SGHTA and CDR2 is FQGTGA. CDR3 sequence reads: CASSLQGRANTGELFF. The CDR3 DNA is TGTGCCAGCAGCTTACAGGGACGCGCGAACACCGGGGAGCTGTTTTTT.